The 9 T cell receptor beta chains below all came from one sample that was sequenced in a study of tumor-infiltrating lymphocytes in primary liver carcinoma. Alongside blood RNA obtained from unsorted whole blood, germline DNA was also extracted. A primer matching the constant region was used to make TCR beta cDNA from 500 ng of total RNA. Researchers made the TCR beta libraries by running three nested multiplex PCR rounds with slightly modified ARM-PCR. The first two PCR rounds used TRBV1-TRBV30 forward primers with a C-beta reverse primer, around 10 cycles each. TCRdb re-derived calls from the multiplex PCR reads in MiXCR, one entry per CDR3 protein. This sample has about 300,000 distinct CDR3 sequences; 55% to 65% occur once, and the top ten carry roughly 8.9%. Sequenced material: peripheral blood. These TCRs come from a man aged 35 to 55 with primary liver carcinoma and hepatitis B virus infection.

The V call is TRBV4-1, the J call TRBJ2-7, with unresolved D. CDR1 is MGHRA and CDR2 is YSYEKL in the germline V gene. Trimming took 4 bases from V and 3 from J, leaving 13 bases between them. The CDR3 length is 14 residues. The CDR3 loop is CASSPTYAYYEQYF. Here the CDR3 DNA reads TGCGCCAGCAGCCCTACTTACGCCTACTACGAGCAGTACTTC.

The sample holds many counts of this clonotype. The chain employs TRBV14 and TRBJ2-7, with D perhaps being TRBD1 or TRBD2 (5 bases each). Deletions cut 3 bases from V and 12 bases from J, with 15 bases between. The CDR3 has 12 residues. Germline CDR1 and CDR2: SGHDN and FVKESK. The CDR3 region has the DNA TGTGCCAGCAGCCACCAGACCCGGGACCTGTACTTC. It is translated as CASSHQTRDLYF.

The CDR3 DNA reads as TGTGCCAGCAGTCGGGGACTAGCGGGATCGAGCTCCTACGAGCAGTACTTC. Translating gives CASSRGLAGSSSYEQYF. The chain is built from TRBV5-4 and TRBJ2-7; 13 bases are a match to TRBD2. The CDR3 totals 17 residues. Germline loops: CDR1 SGHNT, CDR2 YYREEE (reference sequence). V was clipped by 5 bases and J by 0 bases; unmatched bases: 8.

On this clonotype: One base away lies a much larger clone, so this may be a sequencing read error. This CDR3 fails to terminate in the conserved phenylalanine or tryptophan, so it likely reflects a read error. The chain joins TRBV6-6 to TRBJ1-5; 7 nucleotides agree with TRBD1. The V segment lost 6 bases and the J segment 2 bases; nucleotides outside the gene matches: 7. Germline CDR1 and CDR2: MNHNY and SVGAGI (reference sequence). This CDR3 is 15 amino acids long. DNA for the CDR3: TGTGCCAGCAGCCCCGCCGACAGGGGCAATCAGCCCCAGCATCTT. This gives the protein CASSPADRGNQPQHL.

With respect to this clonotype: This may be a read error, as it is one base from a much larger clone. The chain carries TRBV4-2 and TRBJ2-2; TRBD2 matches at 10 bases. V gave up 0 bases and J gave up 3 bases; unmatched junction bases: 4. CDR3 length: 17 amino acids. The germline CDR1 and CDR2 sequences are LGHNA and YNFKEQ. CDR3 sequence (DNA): TGTGCCAGCAGCCAAGATGGAAGCGGGAGGGACACCGGGGAGCTGTTTTTT. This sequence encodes CASSQDGSGRDTGELFF.

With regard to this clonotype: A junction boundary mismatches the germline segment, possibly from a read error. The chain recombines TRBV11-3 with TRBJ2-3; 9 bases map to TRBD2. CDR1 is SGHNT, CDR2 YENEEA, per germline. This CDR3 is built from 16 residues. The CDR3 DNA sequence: TGTACCAGCAGCGGCAGCCCGGCGGGAGGGGTGGTTACGCAGTATTTC. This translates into CTSSGSPAGGVVTQYF.

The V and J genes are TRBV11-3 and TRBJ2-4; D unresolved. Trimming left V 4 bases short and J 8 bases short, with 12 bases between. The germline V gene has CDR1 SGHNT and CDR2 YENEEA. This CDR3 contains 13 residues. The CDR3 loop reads CASSSTKSDIQYF. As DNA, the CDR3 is TGTGCCAGCAGCTCGACAAAGTCCGACATTCAGTACTTC. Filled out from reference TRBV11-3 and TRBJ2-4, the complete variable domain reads EAGVVQSPRYKIIEKKQPVAFWCNPISGHNTLYWYLQNLGQGPELLIRYENEEAVDDSQLPKDRFSAERLKGVDSTLKIQPAELGDSAVYLCASSSTKSDIQYFGAGTRLSVL.

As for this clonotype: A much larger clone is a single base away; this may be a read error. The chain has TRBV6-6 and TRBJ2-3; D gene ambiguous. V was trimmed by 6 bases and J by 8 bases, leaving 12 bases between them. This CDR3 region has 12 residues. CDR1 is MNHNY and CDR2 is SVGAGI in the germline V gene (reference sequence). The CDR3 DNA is TGTGCCAGCAGGAGATTACGAGGTACGCAGTATTTT. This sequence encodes CASRRLRGTQYF.

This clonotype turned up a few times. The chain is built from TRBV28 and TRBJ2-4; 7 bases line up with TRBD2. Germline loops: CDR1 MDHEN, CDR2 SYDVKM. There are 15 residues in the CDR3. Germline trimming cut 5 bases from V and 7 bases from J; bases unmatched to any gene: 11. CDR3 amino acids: CASSRLRGVANIQYF. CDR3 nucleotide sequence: TGTGCCAGCAGTCGTCTTCGGGGGGTGGCGAACATTCAGTACTTC.